These 16 T cell receptor beta chains were all obtained from the same sample, sequenced in a study of regulatory dendritic cells for organ transplantation. Sorted T cells were CFSE-labeled and cultured 5 days with allogeneic regulatory or mature dendritic cells at 1:10. TCRdb's copy holds only in-frame clones and misses some; the assay was immunoSEQ multiplex PCR. This table holds over 8,000 clones, around 71% found once. These receptors lack a known antigen. Sequenced input: naive CD4+ T cells from blood cultured with dendritic cells. The subset was: CD45RA+ naive T cells. The receptors stem from a human donor in good health.

This clone was seen a handful of times. The CDR3 protein is CASSLEVYGSNYGYTF. CDR3 nucleotides: TGTGCCAGCAGCTTAGAAGTGTATGGCTCTAACTATGGCTACACCTTC. The chain is built from TRBV11-2 and TRBJ1-2; D unresolved. Germline CDR1 is SGHAT and CDR2 is FQNNGV. Trimming cost V 0 bases and J 0 bases, with 11 bases left between them. The CDR3 is 16 amino acids. Full variable domain (outside the CDR3, taken from reference TRBV11-2 and TRBJ1-2): EAGVAQSPRYKIIEKRQSVAFWCNPISGHATLYWYQQILGQGPKLLIQFQNNGVVDDSQLPKDRFSAERLKGVDSTLKIQPAKLEDSAVYLCASSLEVYGSNYGYTFGSGTRLTVV.

This clone is medium-sized in the sample. The CDR3 reads CASSLVGPNTGELFF. CDR3 sequence (DNA): TGCGCCAGCAGCTTGGTTGGCCCGAACACCGGGGAGCTGTTTTTT. The chain recombines TRBV5-1 with TRBJ2-2; D is uncertain. Germline assignment: CDR1 SGHRS and CDR2 YFSETQ. This CDR3 has 15 residues. V lost 0 bases to trimming and J lost 0 bases, with 6 bases between them.

The chain recombines TRBV7-2 with TRBJ2-7, with TRBD1 matching 9 bases. The CDR3 consists of 14 residues. CDR1 and CDR2 from the germline V gene are SGHTA and FQGNSA. V dropped 3 bases and J dropped 0; count of bases not matched to a gene: 0. The CDR3 protein is CASSLDRGSYEQYF. The DNA for the CDR3 is TGTGCCAGCAGCTTGGACAGGGGCTCCTACGAGCAGTACTTC.

This clone was observed a few times. The rearrangement uses TRBV7-9 and TRBJ1-4; 7 bases map to TRBD1. Germline CDR1 reads SEHNR; CDR2 reads FQNEAQ (reference sequence). CDR3 length: 13 amino acids. The trim removed 4 bases at V and 7 bases at J, leaving 3 bases unmatched. Here the CDR3 DNA reads TGTGCCAGCAGCTCTCAGGGGGGTGAAAAACTGTTTTTT. Protein product: CASSSQGGEKLFF.

V usage is TRBV11-3 and J usage is TRBJ2-7, with TRBD2 as a possible D gene (5 bases). Germline V lookup: CDR1 SGHNT, CDR2 YENEEA. The CDR3 has 14 amino acids. V lost 0 bases, J lost 1 base, and 7 bases lay in between. CDR3 in amino acids: CASSLETGSYEQYF. For the CDR3, the DNA is TGTGCCAGCAGCTTAGAGACGGGGTCCTACGAGCAGTACTTC.

The gene calls are TRBV27 and TRBJ1-2; 8 bases align to TRBD1. Looked up from germline, CDR1 is MNHEY and CDR2 is SMNVEV (reference sequence). J lost 8 bases, V lost 2 bases, and 10 bases had no gene match. This CDR3 is 15 amino acids long. CDR3 DNA: TGTGCCAGCAGTTTAGGAACAGGGGGATTGGGCGGCTACACCTTC. Translation gives CASSLGTGGLGGYTF.

V usage is TRBV19 and J usage is TRBJ2-4; possibly TRBD2 for D (5 bases). This CDR3 spans 15 amino acids. Trimming left V 5 bases short and J 3 bases short, with 14 bases between. From germline, CDR1 is LNHDA and CDR2 SQIVND (reference sequence). Here the CDR3 DNA reads TGTGCCAGTAGTCCCCCCGGGGTCCTCAAAAACATTCAGTACTTC. It encodes CASSPPGVLKNIQYF.

V and J are TRBV7-9 and TRBJ1-6; 7 bases map to TRBD1. Germline CDR1 reads SEHNR; CDR2 reads FQNEAQ (reference sequence). The CDR3 length is 14 residues. Trimming cost V 1 base and J 9 bases; bases outside gene matches: 3. CDR3 sequence reads: CASSLDRGSSPLHF. CDR3 DNA sequence: TGTGCCAGCAGCTTAGACAGGGGAAGTTCACCCCTCCACTTT.

This chain uses TRBV5-1 with TRBJ2-7, with 7 bases matching TRBD1. This CDR3 comprises 14 residues. V shed 4 bases and J 5 bases; nucleotides not matched to a gene: 9. Germline V gives CDR1 SGHRS, CDR2 YFSETQ. CDR3 amino acids: CASSPRQGSHEQYF. CDR3 in DNA: TGCGCCAGCAGCCCACGACAGGGAAGCCACGAGCAGTACTTC.

The table lists this clone with a count of one. The chain couples TRBV12-5 to TRBJ2-4, with D perhaps TRBD1 (7 bases). The V end was cut by 1 base, the J end by 1 base, with 11 bases between. The CDR3 runs to 16 residues. Germline CDR1 LGHNT, CDR2 FRNRAP. CDR3 bases: TGTGCTAGTGGTTTGGCGACAGGGAGGGCCAAAAACATTCAGTACTTC. Translating it yields CASGLATGRAKNIQYF.

The chain combines TRBV6-5 with TRBJ2-5; D is perhaps TRBD1 (5 bases). Germline V gene lookup returns CDR1 MNHEY and CDR2 SVGAGI. The CDR3 totals 14 residues. The V end was cut by 6 bases, the J end by 5 bases, with 16 bases between. CDR3 in amino acids: CASRPRATFETQYF. The CDR3 DNA reads TGTGCCAGCAGACCCAGGGCGACGTTTGAGACCCAGTACTTC.

The rearrangement links TRBV19 to TRBJ1-2; 9 bases fit TRBD1. CDR3 length equals 15 residues. CDR1 LNHDA and CDR2 SQIVND come from the germline V gene (reference sequence). J gave up 3 bases and V 3 bases, and 5 bases lay outside the gene matches. The CDR3 protein is CASSIFRDRDYGYTF. The CDR3 nucleotides read TGTGCCAGTAGTATCTTCCGGGACAGGGACTATGGCTACACCTTC.

V is TRBV7-2 and J is TRBJ1-5, with no clear D. The CDR3 loop spans 12 amino acids. V dropped 1 base and J dropped 4 bases, with 2 bases sitting between them. Germline V gives CDR1 SGHTA, CDR2 FQGNSA. CDR3 bases: TGTGCCAGCAGCTTAGTAAATCAGCCCCAGCATTTT. This codes for CASSLVNQPQHF.

J is TRBJ2-7 and V is TRBV5-1; TRBD1 might be the D (5 bases). The V end was cut by 1 base, the J end by 7 bases, with 12 bases between. The CDR3 consists of 13 residues. The V gene's germline CDR1 is SGHRS and CDR2 YFSETQ. The CDR3 sequence: CASSLLKGLEQYF. The DNA for the CDR3 is TGCGCCAGCAGCTTGCTAAAGGGGCTGGAGCAGTACTTC.

This clone was seen once. The chain uses TRBV19 and TRBJ2-6, with a weak D call TRBD1 (5 bases). Germline V CDR1 and CDR2: LNHDA, SQIVND (reference sequence). This CDR3 contains 14 residues. Trimming stripped 4 bases from V and 4 bases from J, with 8 bases between. CDR3 residues: CASSTGYGANVLTF. The CDR3 bases are TGTGCCAGTAGTACAGGGTACGGGGCCAACGTCCTGACTTTC.

The chain employs TRBV7-6 and TRBJ2-2; D might be TRBD2 (5 bases). Deletions cut 0 bases from V and 5 bases from J, with 10 bases between. Germline V gives CDR1 SGHVS, CDR2 FNYEAQ. This CDR3 has 15 residues. The CDR3 region has the DNA TGTGCCAGCAGCTTAGCCTTGGGCGGGACCGGGGAGCTGTTTTTT. Amino acid sequence: CASSLALGGTGELFF.